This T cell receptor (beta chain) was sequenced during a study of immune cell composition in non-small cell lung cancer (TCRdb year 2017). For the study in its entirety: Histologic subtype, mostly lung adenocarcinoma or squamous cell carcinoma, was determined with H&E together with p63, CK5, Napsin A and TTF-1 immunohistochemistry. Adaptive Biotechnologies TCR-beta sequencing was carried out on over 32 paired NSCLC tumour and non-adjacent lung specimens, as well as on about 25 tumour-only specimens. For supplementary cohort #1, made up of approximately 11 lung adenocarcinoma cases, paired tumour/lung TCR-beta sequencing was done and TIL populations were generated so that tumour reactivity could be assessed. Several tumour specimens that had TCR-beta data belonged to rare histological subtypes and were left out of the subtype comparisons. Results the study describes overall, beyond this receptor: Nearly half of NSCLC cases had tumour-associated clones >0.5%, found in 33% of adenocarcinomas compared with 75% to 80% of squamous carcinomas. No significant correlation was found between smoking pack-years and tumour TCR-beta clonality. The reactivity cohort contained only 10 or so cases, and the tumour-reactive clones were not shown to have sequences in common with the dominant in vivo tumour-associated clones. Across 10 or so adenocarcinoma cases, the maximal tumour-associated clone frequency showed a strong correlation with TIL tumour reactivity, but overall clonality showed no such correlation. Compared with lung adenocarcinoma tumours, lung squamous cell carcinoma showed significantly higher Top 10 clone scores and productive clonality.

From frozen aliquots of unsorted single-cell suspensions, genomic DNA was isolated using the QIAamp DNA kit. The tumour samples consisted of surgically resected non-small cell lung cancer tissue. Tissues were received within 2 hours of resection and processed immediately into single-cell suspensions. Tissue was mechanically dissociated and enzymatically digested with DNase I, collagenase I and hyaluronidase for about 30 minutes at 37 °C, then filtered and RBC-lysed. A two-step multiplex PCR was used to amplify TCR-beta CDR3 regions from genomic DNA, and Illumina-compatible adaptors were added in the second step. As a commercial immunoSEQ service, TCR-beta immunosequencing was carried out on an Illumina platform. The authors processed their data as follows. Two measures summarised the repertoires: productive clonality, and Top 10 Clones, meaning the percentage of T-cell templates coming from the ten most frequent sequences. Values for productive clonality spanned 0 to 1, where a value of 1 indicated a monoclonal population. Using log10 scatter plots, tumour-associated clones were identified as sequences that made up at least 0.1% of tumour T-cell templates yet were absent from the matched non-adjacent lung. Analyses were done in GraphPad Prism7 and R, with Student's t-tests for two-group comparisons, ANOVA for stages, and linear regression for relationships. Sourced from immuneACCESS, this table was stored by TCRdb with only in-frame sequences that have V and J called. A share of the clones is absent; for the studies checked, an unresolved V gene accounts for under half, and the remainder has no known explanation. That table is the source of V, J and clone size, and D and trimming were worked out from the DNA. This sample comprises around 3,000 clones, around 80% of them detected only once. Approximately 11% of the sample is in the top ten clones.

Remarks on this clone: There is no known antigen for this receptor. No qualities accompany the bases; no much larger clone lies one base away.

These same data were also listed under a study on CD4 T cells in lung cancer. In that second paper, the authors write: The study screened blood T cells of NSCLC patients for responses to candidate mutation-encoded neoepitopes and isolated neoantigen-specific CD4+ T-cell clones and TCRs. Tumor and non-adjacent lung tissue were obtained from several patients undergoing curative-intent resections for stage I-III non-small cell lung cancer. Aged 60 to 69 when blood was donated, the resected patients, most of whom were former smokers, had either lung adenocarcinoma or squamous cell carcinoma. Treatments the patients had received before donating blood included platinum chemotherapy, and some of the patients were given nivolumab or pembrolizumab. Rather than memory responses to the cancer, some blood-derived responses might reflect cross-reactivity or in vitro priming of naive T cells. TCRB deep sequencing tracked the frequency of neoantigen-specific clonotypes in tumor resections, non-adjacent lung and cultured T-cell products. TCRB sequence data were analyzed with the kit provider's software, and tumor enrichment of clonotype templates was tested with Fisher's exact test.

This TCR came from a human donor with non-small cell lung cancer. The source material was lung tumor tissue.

The CDR3 region has the sequence CASIGVTGNTIYF. The nucleotide sequence reads TGTGCCAGCATAGGGGTTACTGGAAACACCATATATTTT. The sequence links TRBV6-5 to TRBJ1-3, with TRBD1 as a weak D call on 5 bases. CDR1 and CDR2, looked up from the germline V gene, are MNHEY and SVGAGI. The V end loses 7 bases and the J end loses 2 bases, and a stretch of 9 bases separates them. CDR3 length: 13 amino acids, cysteine to phenylalanine. Only the CDR3 DNA is retained, 39 bases long and in frame from the first base.